This record looks at one T cell receptor (beta chain) sequence and its context. From germline, CDR1 is SGHTA and CDR2 FQGNSA. The CDR3 spans 14 residues. The germline V and J ends were trimmed by 1 base and 5 bases, with 8 bases remaining between them. cDNA synthesis used a TRAV/TRBV-specific primer set for both chains. Amplification, which lasted around 21 PCR cycles, used a constant-region primer and V-primer adapter to amplify TCRs. In vitro transcription amplified the mRNA that had been isolated. TCRdb re-derived calls from the reads in MiXCR, one entry per CDR3 protein. The repertoire holds about 64,000 distinct CDR3 sequences, with 26% as singletons. The data originate from a study of low-dose radiotherapy and immunotherapy resistance in tumors. Overall study context: Cohort 1 was treated with 0.5 Gy per fraction at 2-week intervals, amounting to 6.5 Gy overall. Over 26 weeks, cohort 2 got 1 Gy every two weeks, reaching 13 Gy. At a dose of 200 mg/m2, intravenous cyclophosphamide was given every two weeks, one day before radiation and immunotherapy.

Time point described: before trial treatment. The clonotype comes from a male donor with rectosigmoid adenocarcinoma. Sample: PBMCs, taken before treatment. The J gene is TRBJ2-2, the V gene TRBV7-2; no clear D. The CDR3 nucleotides read TGTGCCAGCAGCTTAGTGGGTACAACCGGGGAGCTGTTTTTT. It encodes CASSLVGTTGELFF. The full variable domain, in which reference TRBV7-2 and TRBJ2-2 provide the parts outside the CDR3, is GAGVSQSPSNKVTEKGKDVELRCDPISGHTALYWYRQSLGQGLEFLIYFQGNSAPDKSGLPSDRFSAERTGGSVSTLTIQRTQQEDSAVYLCASSLVGTTGELFFGEGSRLTVL.